The source of this T cell receptor beta chain is a study of T cell changes during pregnancy in multiple sclerosis. Repertoires were generated with immunoSEQ multiplex PCR, while TCRdb's copy carries only in-frame clones and drops some. Of tens of thousands of clones in the sample, around 94% were seen once. This clonotype was sampled from a female donor with multiple sclerosis, enrolled in a pregnancy study. Source: peripheral blood, taken before pregnancy.

This CDR3 reads CASGPGLRSYNEQFF. The CDR3 DNA sequence: TGCGCCAGCGGGCCGGGACTCCGCTCCTACAATGAGCAGTTCTTC. The chain has TRBV5-1 and TRBJ2-1; weak D call: TRBD2 (6 bases). The CDR3 runs to 15 residues. Germline CDR1 and CDR2: SGHRS and YFSETQ. V lost 7 bases, J lost 0 bases, and 14 bases lay in between.